The clone carrying this TCR beta chain has only a few counts. Its antigen is undetermined. The CDR3 is 13 amino acids. This specimen comes from a study of shared clonotypes between healthy human individuals. Study-wide points: Sequencing depth was expected to influence donor clonotype sharing.

The repertoire was sequenced with immunoSEQ multiplex PCR; TCRdb's copy has only in-frame clones and lacks some. Of 740,000 or so clones listed, around 73% are singletons. Sequencing was done on a sample of memory CD4+ T cells sorted from blood. Subset: CD45RA-negative fraction. The V call is TRBV21-1, the J call TRBJ1-5; the DNA was not compared with TRBD1, the D call given in the table. TRBV21-1 is termed a pseudogene. This clonotype was obtained from a woman aged 30 to 39 in good health. CDR3 protein: CACAGQINQPQHF. CDR3 DNA sequence: TGTGCCTGTGCAGGACAGATCAATCAGCCCCAGCATTTT.